These 4 T cell receptor beta chains were all obtained from the same sample, sequenced in a study of vaccination and CD4 T cells after COVID-19. The antigens of these receptors remain unknown. Stated treatment: approximately nine-day PBMC culture with coronavirus spike peptide pools or control peptides (ViraFEST assay). The assay that was used to sequence DNA from cultured CD4+ T cells was the Oncomine TCR Beta short-read assay. One entry per CDR3 protein, called by TCRdb with MiXCR from the PCR reads. Found here are about 15,000 distinct CDR3 sequences, under 65% of them singletons; the top ten hold more than 7%. The source material was CD4+ T cells from blood, cultured in vitro. All receptors come from a human donor who had recovered from COVID-19.

The chain employs TRBV6-4 and TRBJ1-5; 7 bases line up with TRBD1. The ends lost 6 bases at V and 7 bases at J; junction bases unmatched: 9. There are 14 residues in the CDR3. Germline V CDR1 and CDR2: MRHNA, SNTAGT. CDR3 loop: CASSMTGMGQPQHF. The CDR3 coding sequence is TGTGCCAGCAGCATGACAGGGATGGGGCAGCCCCAGCATTTT.

This clonotype has only a few counts. J is TRBJ2-3 and V is TRBV7-9; D tentatively fits TRBD1 or TRBD2 (5 bases each). CDR3 length equals 15 residues. Germline values: CDR1 SEHNR, CDR2 FQNEAQ (reference sequence). Trimming cost V 3 bases and J 1 base, with 11 bases left between them. The CDR3 region has the DNA TGTGCCAGCAGCTTCAGGGACCTGGGCACAGATACGCAGTATTTT. It is translated as CASSFRDLGTDTQYF.

The gene calls are TRBV7-2 and TRBJ2-5; D may be TRBD1 (6 bases). Between the trimmed V and J ends, which lost 2 bases and 1 base, there was a span of 11 bases. Germline V CDR1 and CDR2: SGHTA, FQGNSA. CDR3 size: 15 residues. CDR3 in amino acids: CASSLSEGVQETQYF. The CDR3 nucleotides read TGTGCCAGCAGCTTATCCGAGGGGGTCCAAGAGACCCAGTACTTC.

V and J are TRBV20-1 and TRBJ2-7, with D unresolved. V lost 0 bases and J lost 8, with 17 bases in between. CDR3 length equals 14 residues. Germline V gene sequence: CDR1 DFQATT, CDR2 SNEGSKA (reference sequence). The chain's CDR3 is CSARDRVFAEKQYF. DNA of the CDR3: TGCAGTGCTAGAGATCGGGTGTTTGCTGAAAAGCAGTACTTC.